This T cell receptor (beta chain) was identified in a study of blood T cells in healthy people across ages. Notes on the study in general: While age rose, TCR beta diversity per million T cells dropped in a roughly linear way.

Primers used in a second PCR of roughly 7 to 11 cycles were a sample-barcoded 5' primer and a J-beta primer mix. TCRdb processed the 5' RACE reads anew with MiXCR; each CDR3 protein has one entry. The sample shows roughly 800,000 distinct CDR3 sequences, 58% of them seen only once. Per germline, CDR1 MNHEY and CDR2 SVGAGI. The CDR3 runs to 14 residues. The V end lost 6 bases, the J end lost 1 base, and 12 bases lay between the germline ends. Samples had at least 6 million PBMCs isolated from them. As regards this clonotype: The antigen is not known.

This chain uses TRBV6-5 with TRBJ1-2; D is undetermined. Sequenced sample: blood. The clonotype originates from a man aged 25 to 40 in good health. CDR3 sequence (DNA): TGTGCCAGCAGCATGGACGGTAATAACTATGGCTACACCTTC. Translating gives CASSMDGNNYGYTF.